The clone carrying this T cell receptor beta chain has at least ten counts. Its target is not known. This sample was taken from a study of T cells after yellow fever vaccination. Findings and caveats of the study: Contamination of FACS-sorted repertoires by abundant clonotypes from the bulk population could occur.

V was clipped by 1 base and J by 4 bases, with 14 bases between them. Germline V gene lookup returns CDR1 SGHKS and CDR2 YYEKEE (reference sequence). The CDR3 covers 15 residues. TCRdb analysed the 5' RACE reads with MiXCR anew, one entry per CDR3 protein. The sample has 250,000 to 400,000 distinct CDR3 sequences; roughly 3.9% are singletons. This specimen consisted of PBMCs, obtained 5 days after the yellow fever booster vaccination. This sequence joins TRBV5-5 and TRBJ1-1; perhaps TRBD1 as D (5 bases). The sequence was collected from a man between 18 and 35 years old who received the YFV17D yellow fever vaccine. The CDR3 region has the DNA TGTGCCAGCAGCTTGAACCCCATTGGGGGCACTGAAGCTTTCTTT. Its protein product is CASSLNPIGGTEAFF.